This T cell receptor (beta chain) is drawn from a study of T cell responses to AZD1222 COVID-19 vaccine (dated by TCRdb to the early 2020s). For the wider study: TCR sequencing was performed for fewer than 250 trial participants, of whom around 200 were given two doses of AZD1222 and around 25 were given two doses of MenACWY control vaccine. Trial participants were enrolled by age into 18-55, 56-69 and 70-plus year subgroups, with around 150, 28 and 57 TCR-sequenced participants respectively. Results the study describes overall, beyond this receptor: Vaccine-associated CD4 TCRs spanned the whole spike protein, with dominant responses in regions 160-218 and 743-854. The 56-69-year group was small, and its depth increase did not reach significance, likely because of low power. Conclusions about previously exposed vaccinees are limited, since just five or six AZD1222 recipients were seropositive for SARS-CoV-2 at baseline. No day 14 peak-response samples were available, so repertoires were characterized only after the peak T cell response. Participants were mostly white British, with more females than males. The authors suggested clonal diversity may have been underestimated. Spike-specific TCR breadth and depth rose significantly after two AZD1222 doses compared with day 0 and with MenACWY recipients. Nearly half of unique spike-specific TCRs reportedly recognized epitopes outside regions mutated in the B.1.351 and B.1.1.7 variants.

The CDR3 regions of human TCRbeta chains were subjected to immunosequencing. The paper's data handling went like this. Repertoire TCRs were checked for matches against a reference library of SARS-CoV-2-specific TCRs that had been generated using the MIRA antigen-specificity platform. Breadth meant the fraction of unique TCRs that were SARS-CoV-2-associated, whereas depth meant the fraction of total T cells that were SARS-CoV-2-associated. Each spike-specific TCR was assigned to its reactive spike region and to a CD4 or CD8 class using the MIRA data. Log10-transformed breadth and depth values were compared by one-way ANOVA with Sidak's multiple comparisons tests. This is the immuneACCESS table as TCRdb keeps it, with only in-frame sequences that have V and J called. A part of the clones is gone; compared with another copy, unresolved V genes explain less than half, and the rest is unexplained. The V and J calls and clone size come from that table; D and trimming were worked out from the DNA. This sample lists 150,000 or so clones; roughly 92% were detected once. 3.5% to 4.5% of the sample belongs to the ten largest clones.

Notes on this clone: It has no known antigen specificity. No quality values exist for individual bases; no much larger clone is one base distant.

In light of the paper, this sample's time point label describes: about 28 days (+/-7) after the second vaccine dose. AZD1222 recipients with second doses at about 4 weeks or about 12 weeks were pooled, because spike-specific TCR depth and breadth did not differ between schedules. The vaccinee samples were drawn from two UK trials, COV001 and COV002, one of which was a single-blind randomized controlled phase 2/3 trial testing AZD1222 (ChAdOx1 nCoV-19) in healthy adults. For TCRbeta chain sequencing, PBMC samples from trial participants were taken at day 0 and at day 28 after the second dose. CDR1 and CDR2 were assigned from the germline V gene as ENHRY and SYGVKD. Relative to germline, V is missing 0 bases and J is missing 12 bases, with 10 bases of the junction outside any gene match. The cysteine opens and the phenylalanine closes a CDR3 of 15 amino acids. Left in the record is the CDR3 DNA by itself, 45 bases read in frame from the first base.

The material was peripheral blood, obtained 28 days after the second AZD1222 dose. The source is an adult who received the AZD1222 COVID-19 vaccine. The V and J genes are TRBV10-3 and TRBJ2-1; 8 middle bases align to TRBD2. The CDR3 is CAISESGTRSERQFF. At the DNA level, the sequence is TGTGCCATCAGTGAGTCAGGGACTAGGTCCGAGAGGCAGTTCTTC.